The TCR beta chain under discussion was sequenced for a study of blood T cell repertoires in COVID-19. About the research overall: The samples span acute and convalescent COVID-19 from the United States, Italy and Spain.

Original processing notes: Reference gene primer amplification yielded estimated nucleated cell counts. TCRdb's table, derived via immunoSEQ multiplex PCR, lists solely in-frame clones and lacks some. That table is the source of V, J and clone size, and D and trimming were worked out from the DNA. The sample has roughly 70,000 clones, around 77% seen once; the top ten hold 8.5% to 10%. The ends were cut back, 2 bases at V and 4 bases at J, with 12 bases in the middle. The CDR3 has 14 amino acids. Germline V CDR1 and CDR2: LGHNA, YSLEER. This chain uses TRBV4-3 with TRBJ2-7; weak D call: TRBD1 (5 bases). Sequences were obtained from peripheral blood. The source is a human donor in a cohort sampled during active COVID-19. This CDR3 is CASSQTQELYEQYF. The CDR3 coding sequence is TGCGCCAGCAGCCAAACACAGGAGTTATACGAGCAGTACTTC.